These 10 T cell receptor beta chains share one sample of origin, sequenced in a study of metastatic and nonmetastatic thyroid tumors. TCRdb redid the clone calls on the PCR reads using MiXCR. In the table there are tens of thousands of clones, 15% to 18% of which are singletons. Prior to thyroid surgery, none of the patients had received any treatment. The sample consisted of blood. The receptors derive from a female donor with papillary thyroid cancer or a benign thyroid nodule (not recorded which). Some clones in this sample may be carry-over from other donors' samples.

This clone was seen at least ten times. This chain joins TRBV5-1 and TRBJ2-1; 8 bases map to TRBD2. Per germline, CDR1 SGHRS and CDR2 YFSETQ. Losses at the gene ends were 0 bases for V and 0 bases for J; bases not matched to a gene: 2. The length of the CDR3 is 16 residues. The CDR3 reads CASSLGSGSSYNEQFF. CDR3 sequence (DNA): TGCGCCAGCAGCTTGGGGAGCGGGAGCTCCTACAATGAGCAGTTCTTC.

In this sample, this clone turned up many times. This chain's CDR3 is CSASSGRGLTDTQYF. CDR3 nucleotide sequence: TGCAGTGCTTCTAGCGGGAGGGGTTTAACAGATACGCAGTATTTT. The chain employs TRBV20-1 and TRBJ2-3, with 12 positions matching TRBD2. The ends lost 5 bases at V and 3 bases at J; junction bases unmatched: 6. Germline CDR1 reads DFQATT; CDR2 reads SNEGSKA (reference sequence). The CDR3 spans 15 residues.

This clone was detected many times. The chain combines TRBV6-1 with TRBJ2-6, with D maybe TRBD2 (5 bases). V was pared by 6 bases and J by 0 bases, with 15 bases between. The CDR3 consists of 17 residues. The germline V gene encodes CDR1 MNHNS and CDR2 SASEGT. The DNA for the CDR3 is TGTGCCAGCAGCGAACTAGAGGGCCACTCTGGGGCCAACGTCCTGACTTTC. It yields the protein CASSELEGHSGANVLTF.

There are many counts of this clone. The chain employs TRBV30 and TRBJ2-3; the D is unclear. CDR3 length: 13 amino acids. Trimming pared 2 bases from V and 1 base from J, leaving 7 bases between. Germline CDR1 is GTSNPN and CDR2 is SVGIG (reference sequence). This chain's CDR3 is CAWSLPGTDTQYF. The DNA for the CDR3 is TGTGCCTGGAGTTTGCCGGGCACAGATACGCAGTATTTT. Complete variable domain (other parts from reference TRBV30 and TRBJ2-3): SQTIHQWPATLVQPVGSPLSLECTVEGTSNPNLYWYRQAAGRGLQLLFYSVGIGQISSEVPQNLSASRPQDRQFILSSKKLLLSDSGFYLCAWSLPGTDTQYFGPGTRLTVL.

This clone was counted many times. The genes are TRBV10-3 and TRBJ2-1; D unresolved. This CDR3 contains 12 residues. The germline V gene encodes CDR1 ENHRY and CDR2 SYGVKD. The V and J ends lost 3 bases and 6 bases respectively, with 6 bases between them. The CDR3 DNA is TGTGCCATCAGTGAACAGCTCAATGAGCAGTTCTTC. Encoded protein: CAISEQLNEQFF.

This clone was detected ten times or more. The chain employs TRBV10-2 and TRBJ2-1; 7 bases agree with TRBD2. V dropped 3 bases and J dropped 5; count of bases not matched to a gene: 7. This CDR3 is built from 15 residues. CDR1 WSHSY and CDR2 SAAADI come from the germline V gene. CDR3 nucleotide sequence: TGCGCCAGCAGTGACGATCGGGAGGTCAACAATGAGCAGTTCTTC. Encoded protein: CASSDDREVNNEQFF.

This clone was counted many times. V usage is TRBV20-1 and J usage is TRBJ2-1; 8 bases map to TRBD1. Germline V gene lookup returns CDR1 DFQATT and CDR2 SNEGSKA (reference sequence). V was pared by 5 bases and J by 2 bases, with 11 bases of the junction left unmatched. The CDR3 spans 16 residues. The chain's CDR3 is CSAPGGPPAPYNEQFF. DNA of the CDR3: TGCAGTGCTCCAGGGGGCCCCCCTGCCCCCTACAATGAGCAGTTCTTC.

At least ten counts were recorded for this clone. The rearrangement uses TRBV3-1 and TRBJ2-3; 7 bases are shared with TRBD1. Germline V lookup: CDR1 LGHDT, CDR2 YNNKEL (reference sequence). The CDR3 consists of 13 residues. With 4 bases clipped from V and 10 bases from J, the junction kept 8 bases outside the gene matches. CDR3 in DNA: TGTGCCAGCAGCCCCCCAGGGGGTTCTGCGCAGTATTTT. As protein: CASSPPGGSAQYF.

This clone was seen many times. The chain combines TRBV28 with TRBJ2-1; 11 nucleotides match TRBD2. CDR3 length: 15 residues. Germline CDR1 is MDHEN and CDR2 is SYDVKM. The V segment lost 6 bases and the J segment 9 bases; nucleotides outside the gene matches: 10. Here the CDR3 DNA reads TGTGCCAGCAGCCGCATAGCGGGAGGGCCCGGTGAGCAGTTCTTC. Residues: CASSRIAGGPGEQFF.

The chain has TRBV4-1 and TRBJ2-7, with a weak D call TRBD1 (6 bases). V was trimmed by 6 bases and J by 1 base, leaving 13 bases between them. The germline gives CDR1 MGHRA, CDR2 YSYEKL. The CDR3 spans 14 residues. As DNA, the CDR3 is TGCGCCAGCAGTCCGGGACAAGGTTCCTACGAGCAGTACTTC. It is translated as CASSPGQGSYEQYF.